The 7 T cell receptor beta chains below all came from one sample that was sequenced in a study of long-term antiretroviral therapy in people with HIV. Researchers ran immunoSEQ v3.0 at survey level. Sequencing used immunoSEQ multiplex PCR; TCRdb keeps in-frame clones, though not all of them. In the table there are some 15,000 clones, 84% of which are singletons. The input for sequencing was unsorted PBMCs, taken 0.4 years after starting antiretroviral therapy. All receptors come from a man younger than 40 with HIV.

This chain uses TRBV12-5 with TRBJ2-7; D is unresolved. This CDR3 contains 12 residues. Trimming stripped 6 bases from V and 4 bases from J, with 10 bases between. Looked up from germline, CDR1 is LGHNT and CDR2 is FRNRAP. The CDR3 region is CASGRSFYEQYF. The CDR3 DNA sequence: TGTGCTAGTGGCAGGTCTTTTTACGAGCAGTACTTC.

This clone showed up just a few times. Distinct nucleotide sequences in the sample also encode this CDR3. The rearrangement uses TRBV6-6 and TRBJ1-5; D is unclear. The ends were cut back, 4 bases at V and 1 base at J, with 5 bases in the middle. The CDR3 is made up of 13 amino acids. CDR1 and CDR2 from the germline V gene are MNHNY and SVGAGI (reference sequence). CDR3 amino acids: CASSSASNQPQHF. The CDR3 region has the DNA TGTGCCAGCAGTTCTGCCAGCAATCAGCCCCAGCATTTT.

This rearrangement joins TRBV5-4 to TRBJ2-7; D ambiguous. The CDR3 contains 12 residues. The V end lost 5 bases, the J end lost 3 bases, and 9 bases lay between the germline ends. The germline V gene encodes CDR1 SGHNT and CDR2 YYREEE (reference sequence). The CDR3 DNA sequence: TGTGCCAGCAGTTTAGACGGCTACGAGCAGTACTTC. Its translation is CASSLDGYEQYF.

This rearrangement joins TRBV30 to TRBJ2-7; weak D call: TRBD2 (5 bases). Germline V gene sequence: CDR1 GTSNPN, CDR2 SVGIG (reference sequence). V was pared by 2 bases and J by 0 bases, with 17 bases between. This CDR3 region has 16 residues. This CDR3 reads CAWSYGGTVTSYEQYF. CDR3 in DNA: TGTGCCTGGAGTTATGGAGGAACAGTGACCTCCTACGAGCAGTACTTC.

CDR3 sequence (DNA): TGCGCCAGGCTACTCTACCCGCGGCCCGAGCCCCACTACGAGCAGTACTTC. This codes for CARLLYPRPEPHYEQYF. V and J are TRBV4-3 and TRBJ2-7, with no clear D. V lost 9 bases and J lost 3, with 27 bases in between. The length of the CDR3 is 17 residues. From germline, CDR1 is LGHNA and CDR2 YSLEER.

The chain joins TRBV28 to TRBJ1-1; 8 positions match TRBD1. V trimming: 5 bases; J trimming: 3 bases; junction bases outside the gene matches: 5. Germline loops: CDR1 MDHEN, CDR2 SYDVKM. CDR3 length equals 14 residues. CDR3 amino acids: CASSPPDRDTEAFF. The CDR3 DNA reads TGTGCCAGCAGTCCCCCGGACAGGGACACTGAAGCTTTCTTT. Combining the CDR3 with reference TRBV28 and TRBJ1-1 gives the whole variable domain DVKVTQSSRYLVKRTGEKVFLECVQDMDHENMFWYRQDPGLGLRLIYFSYDVKMKEKGDIPEGYSVSREKKERFSLILESASTNQTSMYLCASSPPDRDTEAFFGQGTRLTVV.

The gene calls are TRBV28 and TRBJ2-3; TRBD2 matches at 8 bases. The CDR3 is made up of 14 amino acids. Germline V gene data show CDR1 as MDHEN and CDR2 as SYDVKM. V dropped 6 bases and J dropped 4; count of bases not matched to a gene: 6. For the CDR3, the DNA is TGTGCCAGCAGCGCGGGGGGCGGGCCAGATACGCAGTATTTT. Its translation is CASSAGGGPDTQYF.